Below are 14 T cell receptor beta chains sequenced from a single sample in a study of T-cell memory formation after mild COVID-19. TCRdb re-analysed the 5' RACE reads in MiXCR, keeping a single row per CDR3 protein. The data hold about 200,000 distinct CDR3 sequences, with 9.5% observed a single time. Sequenced material: PBMCs or a T cell subset sorted from them (not recorded which). The receptors were gathered from a man between 18 and 35 years old who had mild COVID-19 (a few samples of this study predate the infection). Cell type and time point are not known.

The chain couples TRBV7-9 to TRBJ1-5; tentatively, D is TRBD1 (6 bases). V gave up 5 bases and J gave up 7 bases, with 12 bases separating them. Germline lookup yields CDR1 SEHNR and CDR2 FQNEAQ (reference sequence). The CDR3 has 13 amino acids. The CDR3 bases are TGTGCCAGCAGCGTAGGGGGGGAACAGCCCCAGCATTTT. Translating gives CASSVGGEQPQHF.

There are a few counts of this clonotype. The chain uses TRBV18 and TRBJ2-7; D remains unclear. CDR3 length: 13 residues. Germline assignment: CDR1 KGHSH and CDR2 LQKENI. V was pared by 4 bases and J by 3 bases, with 10 bases between. CDR3 sequence reads: CASSQGMGYEQYF. DNA for the CDR3: TGTGCCAGCTCACAGGGTATGGGCTACGAGCAGTACTTC.

This clonotype was picked up many times. V gene TRBV4-3 combines with J gene TRBJ2-3, with 8 positions matching TRBD2. Trimming cost V 6 bases and J 3 bases; bases outside gene matches: 11. CDR1 and CDR2 (germline): LGHNA, YSLEER. The CDR3 length is 16 residues. The CDR3 coding sequence is TGCGCCAGCAGTCCAGACCTAGCGGGTGGGACAGATACGCAGTATTTT. Translated: CASSPDLAGGTDTQYF.

Concerning this clonotype: This may be a read error, as it is one base from a much larger clone. The CDR3 loop is CASSHMSRSWGANVLTF. CDR3 coding DNA: TGCGCCAGCAGTCATATGAGCAGGAGTTGGGGGGCCAACGTCCTGACTTTC. V is TRBV23-1 and J is TRBJ2-6; D gene uncertain. TRBV23-1 is an ORF for which the function is uncertain. This CDR3 has 17 amino acids. V lost 3 bases and J lost 4, with 16 bases in between.

This clonotype came up a few times. This chain connects TRBV7-8 to TRBJ2-3; D is perhaps TRBD1 (6 bases). Germline V gene sequence: CDR1 SGHVS, CDR2 FQNEAQ. The CDR3 covers 13 residues. Trimming removed 1 base from V and 6 bases from J, with 8 bases in between. CDR3: CASSLGRGDTQYF. The CDR3 DNA reads TGTGCCAGCAGCTTAGGCAGGGGCGATACGCAGTATTTT.

This clonotype came up a few times. The J gene is TRBJ1-5, the V gene TRBV4-1; D possibly corresponds to TRBD1 (5 bases). The CDR3 length is 15 residues. Trimming pared 0 bases from V and 9 bases from J, leaving 15 bases between. The germline V gene encodes CDR1 MGHRA and CDR2 YSYEKL. CDR3 loop: CASSQEAQAYGPQHF. CDR3 DNA sequence: TGCGCCAGCAGCCAAGAGGCACAGGCTTACGGGCCCCAGCATTTT.

This clonotype was found many times. The rearrangement links TRBV3-1 to TRBJ2-2, with D possibly matching TRBD2 (5 bases). This CDR3 comprises 13 residues. Germline CDR1 and CDR2: LGHDT and YNNKEL (reference sequence). Trimming stripped 7 bases from V and 5 bases from J, with 11 bases between. The CDR3 sequence is CASKKRATGELFF. In nucleotides, the CDR3 is TGTGCCAGCAAAAAGAGGGCTACCGGGGAGCTGTTTTTT.

The sample holds a few counts of this clonotype. The chain uses TRBV5-1 and TRBJ2-2, with TRBD1 as a possible D gene (5 bases). Per the germline V gene, CDR1 is SGHRS and CDR2 is YFSETQ. This CDR3 has 15 residues. Trimming removed 2 bases from V and 3 bases from J, with 11 bases in between. The CDR3 DNA sequence: TGCGCCAGCAGCTTATTGGGGCTGGACACCGGGGAGCTGTTTTTT. This sequence encodes CASSLLGLDTGELFF.

This clonotype was found a few times. V gene TRBV7-2 combines with J gene TRBJ2-2, with 9 nucleotides matching TRBD2. The CDR3 has 16 amino acids. V was pared by 1 base and J by 2 bases, with 2 bases of the junction left unmatched. Germline values: CDR1 SGHTA, CDR2 FQGNSA. The CDR3: CASSLGLAVNTGELFF. The CDR3 DNA reads TGTGCCAGCAGCTTAGGACTAGCGGTCAACACCGGGGAGCTGTTTTTT.

This clonotype showed up just a few times. The V and J genes are TRBV6-1 and TRBJ1-5; D possibly corresponds to TRBD1 (5 bases). The germline CDR1 and CDR2 sequences are MNHNS and SASEGT. The length of the CDR3 is 14 residues. V was clipped by 5 bases and J by 1 base, with 9 bases between them. Here the CDR3 DNA reads TGTGCCAGCAGTCAGGAGGGGAGCAATCAGCCCCAGCATTTT. Translated, it gives CASSQEGSNQPQHF.

In this sample, this clonotype turned up a few times. This chain joins TRBV4-3 and TRBJ1-3; a possible D gene is TRBD1 (5 bases). This CDR3 comprises 15 residues. Trimming shortened V by 0 bases and J by 5 bases, and 11 bases separated the two germline ends. Per germline, CDR1 LGHNA and CDR2 YSLEER. The CDR3 region is CASSQEGRVRNTIYF. CDR3 bases: TGCGCCAGCAGCCAAGAGGGCAGGGTCAGAAACACCATATATTTT.

This clonotype was seen a handful of times. The V call is TRBV12-3 or TRBV12-4, the J call TRBJ1-2, with D possibly being TRBD1 (6 bases). Between the trimmed V and J ends, which lost 6 bases and 12 bases, there was a span of 20 bases. This CDR3 is 13 amino acids long. The CDR3 bases are TGTGCCAGCAGATACAGGGAAGCAAGCGTGGACACCTTC. It codes for CASRYREASVDTF.

This clonotype was seen repeatedly, ten times or more. The CDR3 bases are TGTGCCAGCAGCTTAGGGGGGGGCCGGTCCGATACGCAGTATTTT. This codes for CASSLGGGRSDTQYF. V is TRBV7-2 and J is TRBJ2-3; D is perhaps TRBD2 (7 bases). The germline V gene has CDR1 SGHTA and CDR2 FQGNSA. The V end was cut by 1 base, the J end by 6 bases, with 14 bases between. The CDR3 is made up of 15 amino acids.

CDR3: CASSRGSDGYTF. CDR3 nucleotide sequence: TGCGCCAGCTCCCGGGGCAGCGATGGCTACACCTTC. V usage is TRBV5-1 and J usage is TRBJ1-2; possible D gene TRBD1, 5 bases. Germline V gene data show CDR1 as SGHRS and CDR2 as YFSETQ. The CDR3 extends over 12 amino acids. V was clipped by 7 bases and J by 6 bases, with 13 bases between them.